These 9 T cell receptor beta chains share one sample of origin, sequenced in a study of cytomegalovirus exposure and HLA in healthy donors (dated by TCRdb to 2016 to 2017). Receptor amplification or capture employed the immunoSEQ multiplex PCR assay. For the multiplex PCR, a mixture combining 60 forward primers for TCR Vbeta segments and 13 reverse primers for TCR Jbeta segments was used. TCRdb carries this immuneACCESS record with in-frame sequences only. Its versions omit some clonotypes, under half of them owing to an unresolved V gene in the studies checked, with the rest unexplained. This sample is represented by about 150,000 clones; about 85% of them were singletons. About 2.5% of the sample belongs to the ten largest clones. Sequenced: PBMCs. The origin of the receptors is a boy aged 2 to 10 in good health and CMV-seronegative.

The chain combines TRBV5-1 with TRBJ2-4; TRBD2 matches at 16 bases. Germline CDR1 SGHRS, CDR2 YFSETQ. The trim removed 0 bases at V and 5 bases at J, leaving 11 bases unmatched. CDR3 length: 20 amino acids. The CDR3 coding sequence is TGCGCCAGCAGCTTGGCCGGGGGGACTAGCGGGAGGGAGTATGAAAACATTCAGTACTTC. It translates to CASSLAGGTSGREYENIQYF.

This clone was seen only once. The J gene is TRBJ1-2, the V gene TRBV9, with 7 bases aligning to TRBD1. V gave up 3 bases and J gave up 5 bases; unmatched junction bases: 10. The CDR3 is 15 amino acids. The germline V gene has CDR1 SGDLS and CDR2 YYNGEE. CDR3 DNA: TGTGCCAGCAGCGCTCCCATGGGACAGATTTATGGCTACACCTTC. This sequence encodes CASSAPMGQIYGYTF.

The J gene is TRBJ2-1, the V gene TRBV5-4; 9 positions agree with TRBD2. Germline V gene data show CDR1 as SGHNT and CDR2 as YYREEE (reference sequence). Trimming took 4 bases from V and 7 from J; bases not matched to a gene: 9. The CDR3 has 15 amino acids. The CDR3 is CASSPLSGRQNEQFF. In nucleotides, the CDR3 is TGTGCCAGCAGCCCTCTAAGCGGGAGGCAAAATGAGCAGTTCTTC.

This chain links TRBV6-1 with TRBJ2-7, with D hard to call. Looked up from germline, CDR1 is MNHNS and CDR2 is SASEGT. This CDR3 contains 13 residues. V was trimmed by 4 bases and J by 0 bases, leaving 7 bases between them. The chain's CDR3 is CASSVQNSYEQYF. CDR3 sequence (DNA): TGTGCCAGCAGTGTGCAGAACTCCTACGAGCAGTACTTC.

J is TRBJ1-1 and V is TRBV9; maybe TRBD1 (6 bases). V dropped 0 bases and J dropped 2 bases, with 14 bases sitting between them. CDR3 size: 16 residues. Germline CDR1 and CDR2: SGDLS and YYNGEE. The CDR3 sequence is CASSVAPGTLNTEAFF. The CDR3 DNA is TGTGCCAGCAGCGTAGCTCCTGGGACACTTAACACTGAAGCTTTCTTT.

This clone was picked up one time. The CDR3 loop reads CASRKGTVEKLFF. The CDR3, as DNA: TGTGCCAGCAGAAAGGGGACAGTTGAAAAACTGTTTTTT. The rearrangement uses TRBV6-5 and TRBJ1-4; 7 nucleotides line up with TRBD1. The CDR3 is 13 amino acids. CDR1 and CDR2 from the germline V gene are MNHEY and SVGAGI. V was clipped by 6 bases and J by 7 bases; unmatched bases: 5.

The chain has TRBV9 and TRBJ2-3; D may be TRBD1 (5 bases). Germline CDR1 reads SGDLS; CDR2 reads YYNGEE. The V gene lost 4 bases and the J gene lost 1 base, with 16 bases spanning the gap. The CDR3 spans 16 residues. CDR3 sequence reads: CASSLRSTRGTDTQYF. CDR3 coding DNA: TGTGCCAGCAGCCTCCGTAGTACCAGGGGCACAGATACGCAGTATTTT. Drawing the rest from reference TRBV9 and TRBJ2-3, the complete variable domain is DSGVTQTPKHLITATGQRVTLRCSPRSGDLSVYWYQQSLDQGLQFLIQYYNGEERAKGNILERFSAQQFPDLHSELNLSSLELGDSALYFCASSLRSTRGTDTQYFGPGTRLTVL.

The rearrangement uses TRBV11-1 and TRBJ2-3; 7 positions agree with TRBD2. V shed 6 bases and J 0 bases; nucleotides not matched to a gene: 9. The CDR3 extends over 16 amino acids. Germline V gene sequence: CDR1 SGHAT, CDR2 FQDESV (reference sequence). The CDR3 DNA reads TGTGCCAGCAGGCAGGCCGGGGGGACTAGCACAGATACGCAGTATTTT. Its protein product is CASRQAGGTSTDTQYF.

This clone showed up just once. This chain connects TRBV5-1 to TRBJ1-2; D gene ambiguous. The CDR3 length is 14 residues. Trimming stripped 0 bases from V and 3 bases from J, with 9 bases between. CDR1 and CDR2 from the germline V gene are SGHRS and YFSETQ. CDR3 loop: CASSLGAPDYGYTF. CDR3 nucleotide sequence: TGCGCCAGCAGCTTGGGTGCACCGGACTATGGCTACACCTTC.